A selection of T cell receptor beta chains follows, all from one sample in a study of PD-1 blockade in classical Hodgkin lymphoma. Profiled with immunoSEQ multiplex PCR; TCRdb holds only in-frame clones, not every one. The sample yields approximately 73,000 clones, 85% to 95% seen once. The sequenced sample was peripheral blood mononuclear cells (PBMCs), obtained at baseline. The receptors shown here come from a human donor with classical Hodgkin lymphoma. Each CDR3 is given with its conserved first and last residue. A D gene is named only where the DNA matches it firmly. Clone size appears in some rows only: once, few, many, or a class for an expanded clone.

CDR3aa: CSVDFTGSWTDTQYF; CDR3nt: TGCAGCGTTGATTTTACGGGCTCTTGGACAGATACGCAGTATTTT; v_gene: TRBV29-1; d_gene: NA; len: 15; abundance: medium-sized; j_gene: TRBJ2-3
CDR3aa: CAISESRGNTDTQYF; CDR3nt: TGTGCCATCAGTGAGTCGAGAGGGAACACAGATACGCAGTATTTT; v_gene: TRBV10-3; d_gene: NA; len: 15; abundance: NA; j_gene: TRBJ2-3
CDR3aa: CASSLVGGSAGPYNEQFF; CDR3nt: TGCGCCAGCAGCTTGGTCGGAGGATCAGCGGGACCCTACAATGAGCAGTTCTTC; v_gene: TRBV5-1; d_gene: TRBD2; len: 18; abundance: NA; j_gene: TRBJ2-1
CDR3aa: CASRSTGGQETQYF; CDR3nt: TGTGCCAGCAGGTCCACAGGGGGGCAAGAGACCCAGTACTTC; v_gene: TRBV2; d_gene: TRBD1; len: 14; abundance: NA; j_gene: TRBJ2-5
CDR3aa: CASSEPGGAYEQYF; CDR3nt: TGTGCCAGCAGTGAGCCCGGGGGAGCCTACGAGCAGTACTTC; v_gene: TRBV2; d_gene: NA; len: 14; abundance: NA; j_gene: TRBJ2-7
CDR3aa: CASSLWANLDTQYF; CDR3nt: TGTGCCAGCAGCTTATGGGCTAACCTAGATACGCAGTATTTT; v_gene: TRBV5-6; d_gene: NA; len: 14; abundance: NA; j_gene: TRBJ2-3
CDR3aa: CASSVTAPSTDTQYF; CDR3nt: TGTGCCAGCAGCGTTACGGCTCCTTCCACAGATACGCAGTATTTT; v_gene: TRBV9; d_gene: NA; len: 15; abundance: NA; j_gene: TRBJ2-3
CDR3aa: CASTSMGARTEAFF; CDR3nt: TGTGCCAGCACTTCAATGGGCGCGCGCACTGAAGCTTTCTTT; v_gene: TRBV11-2; d_gene: NA; len: 14; abundance: NA; j_gene: TRBJ1-1
CDR3aa: CASRSGSPLHF; CDR3nt: TGTGCCAGCCGCTCGGGGTCACCCCTCCACTTT; v_gene: TRBV7-2; d_gene: NA; len: 11; abundance: NA; j_gene: TRBJ1-6
CDR3aa: CASSPTGRGTYNEQFF; CDR3nt: TGTGCCAGCAGTCCCACGGGGAGGGGTACCTACAATGAGCAGTTCTTC; v_gene: TRBV27; d_gene: TRBD2; len: 16; abundance: NA; j_gene: TRBJ2-1
CDR3aa: CASSLGADRDEQYF; CDR3nt: TGTGCCAGCAGCTTGGGGGCCGACAGGGACGAGCAGTACTTC; v_gene: TRBV5-5; d_gene: TRBD1; len: 14; abundance: NA; j_gene: TRBJ2-7
CDR3aa: CASSLSDRLLSGANVLTF; CDR3nt: TGTGCCAGCAGCTTATCGGACAGGTTACTCTCTGGGGCCAACGTCCTGACTTTC; v_gene: TRBV5-6; d_gene: TRBD1; len: 18; abundance: NA; j_gene: TRBJ2-6
CDR3aa: CASSIDPIGPFFGYTF; CDR3nt: TGTGCCAGTAGTATAGACCCCATAGGTCCCTTTTTCGGCTACACCTTC; v_gene: TRBV19; d_gene: NA; len: 16; abundance: NA; j_gene: TRBJ1-2
CDR3aa: CASSLDINTEAFF; CDR3nt: TGTGCCAGCAGTTTGGACATTAACACTGAAGCTTTCTTT; v_gene: TRBV5-5; d_gene: NA; len: 13; abundance: once; j_gene: TRBJ1-1
CDR3aa: CASSLSDNYGYTF; CDR3nt: TGCGCCAGCAGCTTGTCGGACAACTATGGCTACACCTTC; v_gene: TRBV5-1; d_gene: NA; len: 13; abundance: NA; j_gene: TRBJ1-2
CDR3aa: CARSPSRDRSSYEQYF; CDR3nt: TGTGCCAGAAGCCCAAGCCGGGACAGGAGCTCCTACGAGCAGTACTTC; v_gene: TRBV5-3; d_gene: TRBD1; len: 16; abundance: NA; j_gene: TRBJ2-7
CDR3aa: CASSRVSNYGYTF; CDR3nt: TGCGCCAGCTCGAGAGTCTCTAACTATGGCTACACCTTC; v_gene: TRBV5-1; d_gene: NA; len: 13; abundance: NA; j_gene: TRBJ1-2
CDR3aa: CASSVGGTDTQYF; CDR3nt: TGTGCCAGCAGCGTGGGGGGCACAGATACGCAGTATTTT; v_gene: TRBV9; d_gene: NA; len: 13; abundance: NA; j_gene: TRBJ2-3
CDR3aa: CASSPPGGGNQPQHF; CDR3nt: TGTGCCAGCTCACCACCAGGGGGAGGAAATCAGCCCCAGCATTTT; v_gene: TRBV18; d_gene: NA; len: 15; abundance: NA; j_gene: TRBJ1-5
CDR3aa: CASRRTGASNEKLFF; CDR3nt: TGTGCCAGCAGGCGTACCGGGGCTTCTAATGAAAAACTGTTTTTT; v_gene: TRBV28; d_gene: NA; len: 15; abundance: NA; j_gene: TRBJ1-4
CDR3aa: CASSLAGGLYNEQFF; CDR3nt: TGTGCCAGCAGCCTAGCGGGGGGACTCTACAATGAGCAGTTCTTC; v_gene: TRBV7-2; d_gene: TRBD2; len: 15; abundance: once; j_gene: TRBJ2-1
CDR3aa: CASSVGERLVHTQYF; CDR3nt: TGTGCCAGCAGCGTAGGGGAGCGTCTAGTCCATACGCAGTATTTT; v_gene: TRBV9; d_gene: NA; len: 15; abundance: NA; j_gene: TRBJ2-3
CDR3aa: CASSLGRSTNEKLFF; CDR3nt: TGTGCCAGCAGTTTGGGACGTTCAACTAATGAAAAACTGTTTTTT; v_gene: TRBV6-5; d_gene: NA; len: 15; abundance: once; j_gene: TRBJ1-4
CDR3aa: CASSVSYSNQPQHF; CDR3nt: TGTGCCAGCAGCGTTTCGTATAGCAATCAGCCCCAGCATTTT; v_gene: TRBV9; d_gene: NA; len: 14; abundance: NA; j_gene: TRBJ1-5
CDR3aa: CASTSGGIRSPLHF; CDR3nt: TGTGCCAGCACCTCCGGGGGTATCAGGTCACCCCTCCACTTT; v_gene: TRBV27; d_gene: NA; len: 14; abundance: NA; j_gene: TRBJ1-6
CDR3aa: CASSPYNEQFF; CDR3nt: TGTGCCAGCAGTCCCTACAATGAGCAGTTCTTC; v_gene: TRBV25-1; d_gene: NA; len: 11; abundance: NA; j_gene: TRBJ2-1
CDR3aa: CASSLELGQFYGYTF; CDR3nt: TGTGCCAGCAGCTTGGAACTGGGACAGTTCTATGGCTACACCTTC; v_gene: TRBV5-4; d_gene: TRBD1; len: 15; abundance: NA; j_gene: TRBJ1-2